The clone carrying this T cell receptor beta chain was detected once. These data belong to a study of blood T cell repertoires in COVID-19. As for the study in general: Material from acute and convalescent COVID-19 was sourced from the United States, Italy and Spain. In each case, the material was cDNA or gDNA derived from T cells, B-cell-depleted T cells, or PBMCs.

V was clipped by 2 bases and J by 4 bases, with 5 bases between them. The CDR3 totals 12 residues. CDR1 and CDR2 from the germline V gene are MNHNY and SVGAGI (reference sequence). Libraries were prepared by immunoSEQ multiplex PCR; TCRdb keeps only in-frame clonotypes and omits some of them. The sample yields 200,000 to 250,000 clones, roughly four fifths seen once. J is TRBJ1-2 and V is TRBV6-6; D unresolved. The specimen was peripheral blood. The clonotype originates from a woman of 80 years or more with COVID-19, enrolled during active disease. The CDR3 DNA sequence: TGTGCCAGCAGTTACACAGCCTATGGCTACACCTTC. This codes for CASSYTAYGYTF.